These 8 T cell receptor beta chains were all obtained from the same sample, sequenced in a study of blood T cell repertoires in COVID-19. Repertoires were generated with immunoSEQ multiplex PCR, while TCRdb's copy carries only in-frame clones and drops some. The data show some 130,000 clones, with over 70% seen just once and 2.5% held by the top ten. What was sequenced was peripheral blood. These TCRs come from a man in his fifties or sixties with active COVID-19.

The rearrangement links TRBV4-2 to TRBJ2-3; possible D gene TRBD2, 5 bases. The ends were cut back, 0 bases at V and 1 base at J, with 8 bases in the middle. Per germline, CDR1 LGHNA and CDR2 YNFKEQ. The CDR3 covers 15 residues. The CDR3 reads CASSQEGSGTDTQYF. The CDR3 DNA reads TGTGCCAGCAGCCAAGAGGGTAGCGGCACAGATACGCAGTATTTT.

The chain uses TRBV2 and TRBJ1-1; D possibly corresponds to TRBD1 (6 bases). Trimming took off 5 bases at V and 6 bases at J, with 10 bases between the two ends. The CDR3 is 12 residues long. Per the germline V gene, CDR1 is SNHLY and CDR2 is FYNNEI. The CDR3, as DNA: TGTGCCAGCAGTTTAGGGGGATCTGAAGCTTTCTTT. The encoded protein is CASSLGGSEAFF.

V is TRBV9 and J is TRBJ2-5; 7 bases map to TRBD2. V was clipped by 4 bases and J by 2 bases; unmatched bases: 5. In germline, CDR1 is SGDLS, CDR2 YYNGEE. There are 14 residues in the CDR3. CDR3 sequence reads: CASSSRDYQETQYF. The CDR3 region has the DNA TGTGCCAGCAGCTCCCGGGACTATCAAGAGACCCAGTACTTC.

A single count supports this clone. The gene calls are TRBV9 and TRBJ2-5; 8 bases fit TRBD2. The ends lost 4 bases at V and 5 bases at J; junction bases unmatched: 16. CDR1 and CDR2 (germline): SGDLS, YYNGEE. This CDR3 has 17 residues. The CDR3 DNA follows: TGTGCCAGCAGCCCGCGCCCCTGGCGGGGGGACCGGGAGACCCAGTACTTC. Translated, it gives CASSPRPWRGDRETQYF.

This chain connects TRBV19 to TRBJ2-1; TRBD2 matches 13 bases. The CDR3 length is 15 residues. The trim removed 3 bases at V and 9 bases at J, leaving 5 bases unmatched. Per germline, CDR1 LNHDA and CDR2 SQIVND (reference sequence). This CDR3 is CASSIQLAGGIEQFF. CDR3 sequence (DNA): TGTGCCAGTAGTATTCAACTAGCGGGGGGGATTGAGCAGTTCTTC.

J is TRBJ1-5 and V is TRBV12-3 or TRBV12-4, with unresolved D. V was pared by 3 bases and J by 2 bases, with 5 bases between. CDR3 length equals 13 residues. CDR3 region: CASSLIGNQPQHF. Written as DNA, the CDR3 is TGTGCCAGCAGTTTGATAGGCAATCAGCCCCAGCATTTT.

The sample holds a few counts of this clone. This chain uses TRBV19 with TRBJ1-5; D perhaps matches TRBD1 (6 bases). The CDR3 is made up of 14 amino acids. V gave up 3 bases and J gave up 7 bases, with 13 bases separating them. Germline CDR1 and CDR2: LNHDA and SQIVND (reference sequence). The CDR3 coding sequence is TGTGCCAGTAGTATTACAGGGAAGGGGCAGCCCCAGCATTTT. Residues: CASSITGKGQPQHF. Supplemented by reference TRBV19 and TRBJ1-5, the full variable domain reads DGGITQSPKYLFRKEGQNVTLSCEQNLNHDAMYWYRQDPGQGLRLIYYSQIVNDFQKGDIAEGYSVSREKKESFPLTVTSAQKNPTAFYLCASSITGKGQPQHFGDGTRLSIL.

The chain is built from TRBV29-1 and TRBJ2-1; D is perhaps TRBD2 (7 bases). Germline CDR1 is SQVTM and CDR2 is ANQGSEA. V dropped 3 bases and J dropped 8 bases, with 14 bases sitting between them. The CDR3 is 13 amino acids. The CDR3, as DNA: TGCAGCGTTGAGGGAGGGGGGGCCTATGAGCAGTTCTTC. Residues: CSVEGGGAYEQFF.